The 24 T cell receptor beta chains below come from one sample, sequenced in a study of blood T cell repertoires in COVID-19. Repertoires were generated with immunoSEQ multiplex PCR, while TCRdb's copy carries only in-frame clones and drops some. The data show approximately 500,000 clones, roughly nine tenths seen once. Sequencing was done on a sample of peripheral blood. The source is a woman aged 50 to 60 with COVID-19, enrolled during active disease.

The chain combines TRBV27 with TRBJ2-7; D gene ambiguous. The CDR3 is 12 residues long. V dropped 6 bases and J dropped 2 bases, with 8 bases sitting between them. From germline, CDR1 is MNHEY and CDR2 SMNVEV (reference sequence). Written as DNA, the CDR3 is TGTGCCAGCAGCTCAGGCCCCTACGAGCAGTACTTC. Amino acid sequence: CASSSGPYEQYF.

The rearrangement uses TRBV5-1 and TRBJ1-2; 9 bases align to TRBD1. The V gene end was trimmed by 4 bases and the J gene end by 2 bases; junction bases not matched to a gene: 6. The CDR3 length is 15 residues. The germline CDR1 and CDR2 sequences are SGHRS and YFSETQ. The CDR3 reads CASSPGTGINYGYTF. As DNA, the CDR3 is TGCGCCAGCAGCCCTGGGACAGGGATAAACTATGGCTACACCTTC.

The V and J genes are TRBV19 and TRBJ2-7; 8 bases fit TRBD2. Germline assignment: CDR1 LNHDA and CDR2 SQIVND (reference sequence). J lost 5 bases, V lost 3 bases, and 9 bases had no gene match. The length of the CDR3 is 15 residues. CDR3 amino acids: CASSIGGGRSDEQYF. CDR3 nucleotides: TGTGCCAGTAGTATCGGCGGGGGGAGGTCGGACGAGCAGTACTTC.

The chain has TRBV18 and TRBJ1-6, with a tentative D call TRBD1 (5 bases). The V end was cut by 4 bases, the J end by 0 bases, with 16 bases between. The CDR3 covers 18 residues. Germline CDR1 reads KGHSH; CDR2 reads LQKENI. CDR3 DNA: TGTGCCAGCTCACTAGGGGCCTTAGTGAGCTCCTATAATTCACCCCTCCACTTT. It specifies CASSLGALVSSYNSPLHF.

Notes on this clone: In the same sample, other DNA sequences code for this CDR3. This chain links TRBV5-1 with TRBJ1-3, with D possibly TRBD1 on 5 matching bases. V was clipped by 1 base and J by 0 bases, with 8 bases between them. Germline lookup yields CDR1 SGHRS and CDR2 YFSETQ. The CDR3 totals 15 residues. The CDR3 DNA is TGCGCCAGCAGCTTGTCCGGGGGCTCTGGAAACACCATATATTTT. It is translated as CASSLSGGSGNTIYF.

This chain uses TRBV6-2 or TRBV6-3 with TRBJ2-1; 11 nucleotides align to TRBD2. V shed 5 bases, J shed 8 bases, and the junction held 8 bases outside the gene matches. The CDR3 is made up of 15 amino acids. The V gene's germline CDR1 is MNHEY and CDR2 SVGEGT. In DNA, the CDR3 is TGTGCCAGCAGTGGGAGACTAGCGGGGTTGTATGAGCAGTTCTTC. It specifies CASSGRLAGLYEQFF.

The V call is TRBV12-5, the J call TRBJ1-2; 7 bases line up with TRBD1. CDR3 length: 18 amino acids. The germline V gene has CDR1 LGHNT and CDR2 FRNRAP. V dropped 0 bases and J dropped 5; count of bases not matched to a gene: 15. The CDR3 DNA is TGTGCTAGTGGTTTGGTGATCGGGACAGCCTACGGGGAATATGGCTACACCTTC. Translated, it gives CASGLVIGTAYGEYGYTF. Drawing the rest from reference TRBV12-5 and TRBJ1-2, the complete variable domain is DARVTQTPRHKVTEMGQEVTMRCQPILGHNTVFWYRQTMMQGLELLAYFRNRAPLDDSGMPKDRFSAEMPDATLATLKIQPSEPRDSAVYFCASGLVIGTAYGEYGYTFGSGTRLTVV.

The chain carries TRBV27 and TRBJ2-7; 8 positions agree with TRBD1. The CDR3 covers 14 residues. The germline V gene has CDR1 MNHEY and CDR2 SMNVEV (reference sequence). J gave up 3 bases and V 5 bases, and 6 bases lay outside the gene matches. The CDR3 DNA reads TGTGCCAGCAGTCCGCGGACAGGGATCTACGAGCAGTACTTC. Its translation: CASSPRTGIYEQYF.

The V and J genes are TRBV24-1 and TRBJ2-1; D is uncertain. The ends were cut back, 9 bases at V and 0 bases at J, with 8 bases in the middle. Per germline, CDR1 KGHDR and CDR2 SFDVKD. This CDR3 has 13 amino acids. CDR3 sequence reads: CATADSSYNEQFF. The DNA of the CDR3 is TGTGCCACCGCCGATAGCTCCTACAATGAGCAGTTCTTC.

This sequence joins TRBV5-4 and TRBJ2-4, with 8 bases identical to TRBD2. The CDR3 sequence is 15 residues long. Unmatched junction bases numbered 12, after V lost 6 bases and J lost 7 bases. CDR1 is SGHNT, CDR2 YYREEE, per germline (reference sequence). The CDR3 reads CASTRGGASENIQYF. The CDR3 DNA reads as TGTGCCAGCACCCGGGGGGGCGCGTCGGAGAACATTCAGTACTTC.

The chain combines TRBV5-5 with TRBJ1-5, with a tentative D call TRBD1 (5 bases). V lost 1 base and J 4 bases, leaving 15 bases between the germline ends. Germline CDR1 and CDR2: SGHKS and YYEKEE (reference sequence). This CDR3 has 16 residues. For the CDR3, the DNA is TGTGCCAGCAGCTTGCTTTCCCTCGACAGTAATCAGCCCCAGCATTTT. Amino acid sequence: CASSLLSLDSNQPQHF.

V and J are TRBV11-2 and TRBJ2-4; the D is unclear. The CDR3 is 13 residues long. CDR1 and CDR2 from the germline V gene are SGHAT and FQNNGV. Trimming cost V 1 base and J 5 bases, with 6 bases left between them. As DNA, the CDR3 is TGTGCCAGCAGCTTAGGGCCCCAAAACATTCAGTACTTC. This codes for CASSLGPQNIQYF.

The chain has TRBV19 and TRBJ1-2; D is possibly TRBD1 (6 bases). Looked up from germline, CDR1 is LNHDA and CDR2 is SQIVND (reference sequence). The V gene lost 0 bases and the J gene lost 0 bases, with 14 bases spanning the gap. The CDR3 is 17 amino acids. This CDR3 is CASSIDLDRLANYGYTF. The CDR3 coding sequence is TGTGCCAGTAGTATAGATCTCGACAGGCTAGCTAACTATGGCTACACCTTC.

The V and J genes are TRBV6-2 or TRBV6-3 and TRBJ1-3; the D is unclear. Per germline, CDR1 MNHEY and CDR2 SVGEGT. The length of the CDR3 is 14 residues. Trimming shortened V by 5 bases and J by 5 bases, and 13 bases separated the two germline ends. CDR3 DNA sequence: TGTGCCAGCAGTCCCTCCCCGACAAGAAACACCATATATTTT. Its protein product is CASSPSPTRNTIYF.

This chain joins TRBV9 and TRBJ1-2, with a tentative D call TRBD1 (5 bases). The CDR3 loop spans 17 amino acids. The V end lost 3 bases, the J end lost 2 bases, and 20 bases lay between the germline ends. Per germline, CDR1 SGDLS and CDR2 YYNGEE. CDR3 in DNA: TGTGCCAGCAGCGCTGGAACGGGGGAATTTAGGAACTATGGCTACACCTTC. Translation: CASSAGTGEFRNYGYTF. Complete variable domain (other parts from reference TRBV9 and TRBJ1-2): DSGVTQTPKHLITATGQRVTLRCSPRSGDLSVYWYQQSLDQGLQFLIQYYNGEERAKGNILERFSAQQFPDLHSELNLSSLELGDSALYFCASSAGTGEFRNYGYTFGSGTRLTVV.

The chain employs TRBV5-1 and TRBJ2-7; TRBD1 agrees at 11 bases. This CDR3 has 14 residues. The germline V gene has CDR1 SGHRS and CDR2 YFSETQ. V shed 4 bases and J 6 bases; nucleotides not matched to a gene: 6. CDR3 sequence reads: CASSPTGTGGEQYF. The CDR3 nucleotides are TGCGCCAGCAGCCCGACCGGGACAGGGGGCGAGCAGTACTTC.

The rearrangement links TRBV5-6 to TRBJ1-2, with 8 bases that match TRBD1. Germline-derived CDR1 and CDR2 are SGHDT and YYEEEE. V trimming: 1 base; J trimming: 1 base; junction bases outside the gene matches: 3. The CDR3 has 15 amino acids. The CDR3: CASSLPTGGNYGYTF. For the CDR3, the DNA is TGTGCCAGCAGCTTGCCTACAGGGGGTAACTATGGCTACACCTTC.

This sequence joins TRBV21-1 and TRBJ1-1. TRBV21-1 is a pseudogene segment. The CDR3 is 12 residues long. This chain's CDR3 is CASRAEDTEAFF. Written as DNA, the CDR3 is TGTGCCAGCAGGGCTGAGGACACTGAAGCTTTCTTT.

V is TRBV6-2 or TRBV6-3 and J is TRBJ2-1; tentative D call: TRBD1 (5 bases). The CDR3 loop spans 12 amino acids. V was clipped by 2 bases and J by 6 bases, with 5 bases between them. CDR1 and CDR2 from the germline V gene are MNHEY and SVGEGT. CDR3 residues: CASSYGANEQFF. Written as DNA, the CDR3 is TGTGCCAGCAGTTACGGGGCCAATGAGCAGTTCTTC.

The chain is built from TRBV10-2 and TRBJ2-3; the match to TRBD2 covers 7 bases. This CDR3 region has 18 residues. CDR1 and CDR2 (germline): WSHSY, SAAADI. With V trimmed by 6 bases and J by 2 bases, 17 bases remained unmatched. CDR3 sequence reads: CASRVIGGTVTDTDTQYF. As DNA, the CDR3 is TGCGCCAGCAGGGTTATCGGGGGGACTGTGACTGACACAGATACGCAGTATTTT.

The V gene is TRBV7-9, the J gene TRBJ1-1; D may be TRBD1 (6 bases). In germline, CDR1 is SEHNR, CDR2 FQNEAQ (reference sequence). V dropped 5 bases and J dropped 5 bases, with 15 bases sitting between them. The CDR3 totals 14 residues. The CDR3 DNA is TGTGCCAGCAGCCCGGGGACACCGAGTACTGAAGCTTTCTTT. As protein: CASSPGTPSTEAFF.

The chain carries TRBV6-1 and TRBJ2-6; D call uncertain. The V end was cut by 4 bases, the J end by 0 bases, with 16 bases between. The V gene's germline CDR1 is MNHNS and CDR2 SASEGT. The CDR3 is 18 amino acids. The CDR3 DNA reads as TGTGCCAGCAGTGGGAGTAGCATACCATACTCTGGGGCCAACGTCCTGACTTTC. It codes for CASSGSSIPYSGANVLTF.

The chain recombines TRBV13 with TRBJ1-1; a possible D gene is TRBD1 (6 bases). The CDR3 covers 16 residues. CDR1 and CDR2 from the germline V gene are PRHDT and FYEKMQ (reference sequence). V was cut by 4 bases and J by 1 base, with 16 bases left in between. The CDR3 sequence: CASSSSPGHQNTEAFF. The DNA for the CDR3 is TGTGCCAGCAGCTCATCACCGGGACATCAGAACACTGAAGCTTTCTTT.

This clone was recorded once. The J gene is TRBJ2-6, the V gene TRBV10-3, with TRBD1 matching 7 bases. CDR3 size: 16 residues. Trimming cost V 3 bases and J 2 bases; bases outside gene matches: 4. The germline V gene encodes CDR1 ENHRY and CDR2 SYGVKD. As DNA, the CDR3 is TGTGCCATCAGTGAACAGGGGAGCGCTGGGGCCAACGTCCTGACTTTC. Residues: CAISEQGSAGANVLTF.